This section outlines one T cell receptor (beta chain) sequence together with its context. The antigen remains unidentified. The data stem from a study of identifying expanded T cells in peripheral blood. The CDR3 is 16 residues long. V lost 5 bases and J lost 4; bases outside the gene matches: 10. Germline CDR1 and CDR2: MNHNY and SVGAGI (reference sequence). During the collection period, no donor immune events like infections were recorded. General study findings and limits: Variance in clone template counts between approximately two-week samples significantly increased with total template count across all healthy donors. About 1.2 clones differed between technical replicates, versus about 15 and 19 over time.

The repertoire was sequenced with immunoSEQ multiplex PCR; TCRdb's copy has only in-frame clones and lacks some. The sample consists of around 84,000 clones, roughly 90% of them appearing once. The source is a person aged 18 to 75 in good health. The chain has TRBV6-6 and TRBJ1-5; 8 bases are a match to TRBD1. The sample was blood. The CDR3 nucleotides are TGTGCCAGCAGTCCTCCCAGGGGACAGGTGAATCAGCCCCAGCATTTT. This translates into CASSPPRGQVNQPQHF.